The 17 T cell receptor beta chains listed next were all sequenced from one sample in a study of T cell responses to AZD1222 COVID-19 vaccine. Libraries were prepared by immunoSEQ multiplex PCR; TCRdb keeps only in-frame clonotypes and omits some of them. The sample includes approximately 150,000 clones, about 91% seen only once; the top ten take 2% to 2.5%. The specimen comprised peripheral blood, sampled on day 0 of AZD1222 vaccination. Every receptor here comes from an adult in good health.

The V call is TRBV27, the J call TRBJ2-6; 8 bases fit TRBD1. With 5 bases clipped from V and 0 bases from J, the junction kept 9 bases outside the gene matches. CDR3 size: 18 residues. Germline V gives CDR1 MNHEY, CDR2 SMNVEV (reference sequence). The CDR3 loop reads CASSPHTGGSSGANVLTF. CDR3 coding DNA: TGTGCCAGCAGTCCTCATACAGGGGGATCCTCTGGGGCCAACGTCCTGACTTTC.

The CDR3 loop is CASSISSETQYF. CDR3 nucleotides: TGTGCCAGTAGTATAAGTTCGGAGACCCAGTACTTC. This rearrangement joins TRBV19 to TRBJ2-5; D gene unclear. Germline loops: CDR1 LNHDA, CDR2 SQIVND (reference sequence). The CDR3 length is 12 residues. V was clipped by 2 bases and J by 5 bases, with 6 bases between them.

The CDR3 spells CASSSEGSETQYF. CDR3 DNA: TGTGCCAGCAGCTCCGAGGGGTCCGAGACCCAGTACTTC. V gene TRBV5-6 combines with J gene TRBJ2-5; perhaps D is TRBD1 or TRBD2 (5 bases each). The CDR3 consists of 13 residues. Trimming pared 3 bases from V and 5 bases from J, leaving 11 bases between. Looked up from germline, CDR1 is SGHDT and CDR2 is YYEEEE.

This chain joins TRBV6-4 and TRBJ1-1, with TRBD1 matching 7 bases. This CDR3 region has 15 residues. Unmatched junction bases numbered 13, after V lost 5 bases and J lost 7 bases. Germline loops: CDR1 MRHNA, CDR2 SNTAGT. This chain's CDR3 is CASSQTPLRDSEAFF. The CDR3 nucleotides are TGTGCCAGCAGTCAAACACCTTTGCGGGACAGTGAAGCTTTCTTT.

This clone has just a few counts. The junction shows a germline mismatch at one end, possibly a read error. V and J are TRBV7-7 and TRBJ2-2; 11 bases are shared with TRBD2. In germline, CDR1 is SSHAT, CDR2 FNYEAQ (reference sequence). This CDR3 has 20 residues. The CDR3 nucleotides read TGTGCTAGCAGCTCCAACCTGGGACTAGCGGTCCACTGGGACACCGGGGAGCTGTTTTTT. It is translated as CASSSNLGLAVHWDTGELFF.

Written as DNA, the CDR3 is TGTGCCTGGAGTGTTCCCAGGGGGAACTACGAGCAGTACTTC. It translates to CAWSVPRGNYEQYF. The chain joins TRBV30 to TRBJ2-7, with 7 bases matching TRBD1. The germline V gene has CDR1 GTSNPN and CDR2 SVGIG (reference sequence). The trim removed 0 bases at V and 3 bases at J, leaving 5 bases unmatched. The CDR3 is made up of 14 amino acids.

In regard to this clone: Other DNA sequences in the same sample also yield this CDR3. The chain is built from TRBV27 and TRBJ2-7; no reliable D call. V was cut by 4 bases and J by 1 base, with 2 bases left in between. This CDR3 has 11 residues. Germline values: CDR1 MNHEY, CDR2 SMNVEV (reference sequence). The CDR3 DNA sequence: TGTGCCAGCAGTTCGTCCTACGAGCAGTACTTC. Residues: CASSSSYEQYF.

In DNA, the CDR3 is TGCGCCAGCAGCTTGGACCTCCCTGGGACTGAAGCTTTCTTT. Translating gives CASSLDLPGTEAFF. V usage is TRBV5-1 and J usage is TRBJ1-1; no clear D. CDR1 and CDR2 (germline): SGHRS, YFSETQ. Trimming removed 0 bases from V and 5 bases from J, with 11 bases in between. The CDR3 loop spans 14 amino acids.

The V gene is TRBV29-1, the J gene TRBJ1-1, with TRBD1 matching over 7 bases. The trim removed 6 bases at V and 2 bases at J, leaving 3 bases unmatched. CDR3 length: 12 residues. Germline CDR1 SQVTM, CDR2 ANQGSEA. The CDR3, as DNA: TGCAGCGTGCGACAGGGCAACACTGAAGCTTTCTTT. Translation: CSVRQGNTEAFF.

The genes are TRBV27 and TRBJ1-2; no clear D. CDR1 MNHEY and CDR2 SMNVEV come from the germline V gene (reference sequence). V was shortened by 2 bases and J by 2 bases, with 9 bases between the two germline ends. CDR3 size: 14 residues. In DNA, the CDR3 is TGTGCCAGCAGTTTAAAGGGAGGGAACTATGGCTACACCTTC. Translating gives CASSLKGGNYGYTF.

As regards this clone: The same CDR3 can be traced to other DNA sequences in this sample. Here the CDR3 DNA reads TGTGCCAGCAGTTACTCGGGCGGCACTGAAGCTTTCTTT. Its protein is CASSYSGGTEAFF. The chain uses TRBV6-5 and TRBJ1-1; D is unresolved. The germline V and J ends were trimmed by 0 bases and 4 bases, with 6 bases remaining between them. This CDR3 is 13 amino acids long. Germline values: CDR1 MNHEY, CDR2 SVGAGI.

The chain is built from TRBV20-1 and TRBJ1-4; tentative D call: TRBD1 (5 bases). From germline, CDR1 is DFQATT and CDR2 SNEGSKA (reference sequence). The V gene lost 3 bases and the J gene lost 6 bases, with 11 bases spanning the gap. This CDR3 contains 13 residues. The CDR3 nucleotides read TGCAGTGCTAGTCAGGACACCTATGAAAAACTGTTTTTT. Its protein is CSASQDTYEKLFF.

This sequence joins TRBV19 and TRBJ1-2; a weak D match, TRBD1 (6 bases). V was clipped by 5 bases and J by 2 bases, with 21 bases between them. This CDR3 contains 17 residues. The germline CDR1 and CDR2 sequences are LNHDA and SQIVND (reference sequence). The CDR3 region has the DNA TGTGCCAGTAGTGCGGCGTTCGGTTTACAGGGAAACTATGGCTACACCTTC. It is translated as CASSAAFGLQGNYGYTF.

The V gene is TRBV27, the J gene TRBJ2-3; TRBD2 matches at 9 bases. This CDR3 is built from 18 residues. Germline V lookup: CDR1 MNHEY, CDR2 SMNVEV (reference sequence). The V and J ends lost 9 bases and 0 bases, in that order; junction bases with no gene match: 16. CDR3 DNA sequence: TGTGCCAGTAGCCGATGGGGTAGCGGGAGTGTTAGCACAGATACGCAGTATTTT. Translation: CASSRWGSGSVSTDTQYF.

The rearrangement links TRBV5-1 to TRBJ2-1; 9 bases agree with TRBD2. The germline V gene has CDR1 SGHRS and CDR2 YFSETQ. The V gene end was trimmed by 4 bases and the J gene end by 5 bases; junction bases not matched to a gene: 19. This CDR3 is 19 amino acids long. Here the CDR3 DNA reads TGCGCCAGCAGCCCGGAAGGGGTAGCGGGAGTCTCTCTCCACAATGAGCAGTTCTTC. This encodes CASSPEGVAGVSLHNEQFF.

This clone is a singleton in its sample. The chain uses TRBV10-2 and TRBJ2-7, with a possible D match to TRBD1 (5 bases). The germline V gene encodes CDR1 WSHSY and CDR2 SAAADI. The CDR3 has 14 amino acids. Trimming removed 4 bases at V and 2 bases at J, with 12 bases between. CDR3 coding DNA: TGCGCCAGCAGTGTTAGGGGCACACCCTACGAGCAGTACTTC. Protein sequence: CASSVRGTPYEQYF.

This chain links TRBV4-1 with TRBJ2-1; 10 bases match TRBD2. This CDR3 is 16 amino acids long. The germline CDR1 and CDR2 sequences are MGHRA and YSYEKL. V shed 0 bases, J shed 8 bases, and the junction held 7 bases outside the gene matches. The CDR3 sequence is CASSQDDRTSGYEQFF. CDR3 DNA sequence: TGCGCCAGCAGCCAAGATGACCGGACTAGCGGCTATGAGCAGTTCTTC.